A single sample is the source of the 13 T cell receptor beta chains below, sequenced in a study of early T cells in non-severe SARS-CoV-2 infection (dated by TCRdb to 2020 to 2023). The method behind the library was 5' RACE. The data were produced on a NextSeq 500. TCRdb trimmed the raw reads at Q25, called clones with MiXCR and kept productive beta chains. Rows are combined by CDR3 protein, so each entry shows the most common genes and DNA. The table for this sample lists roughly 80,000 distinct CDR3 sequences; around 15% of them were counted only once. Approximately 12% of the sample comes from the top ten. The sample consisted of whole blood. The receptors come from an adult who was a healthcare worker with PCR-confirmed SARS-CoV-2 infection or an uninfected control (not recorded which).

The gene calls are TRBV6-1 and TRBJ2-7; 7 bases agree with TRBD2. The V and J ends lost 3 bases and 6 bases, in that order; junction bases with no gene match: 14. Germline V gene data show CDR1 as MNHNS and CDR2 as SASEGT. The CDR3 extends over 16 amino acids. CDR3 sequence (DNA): TGTGCCAGCAGTGACGTTGGCAGCGGGAAGGGAGCCGAGCAGTACTTC. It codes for CASSDVGSGKGAEQYF.

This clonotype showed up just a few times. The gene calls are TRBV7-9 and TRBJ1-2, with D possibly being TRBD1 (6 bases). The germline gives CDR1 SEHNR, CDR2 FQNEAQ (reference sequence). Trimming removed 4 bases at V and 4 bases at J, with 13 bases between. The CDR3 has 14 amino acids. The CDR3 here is CASSSLDSPYGYTF. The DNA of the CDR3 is TGTGCCAGCAGCTCCTTGGACAGCCCCTATGGCTACACCTTC.

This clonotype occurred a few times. CDR3 amino acids: CASSLFGDTSNTEAFF. CDR3 DNA sequence: TGTGCCAGCAGTTTATTCGGGGACACATCGAACACTGAAGCTTTCTTT. V usage is TRBV28 and J usage is TRBJ1-1; maybe TRBD1 (6 bases). CDR1 and CDR2 (germline): MDHEN, SYDVKM. The CDR3 has 16 amino acids. V gave up 1 base and J gave up 1 base, with 13 bases separating them.

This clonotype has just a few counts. In nucleotides, the CDR3 is TGTGCCAGCAGCTTTGACGGATCCTACGAGCAGTACTTC. Amino acids: CASSFDGSYEQYF. This chain connects TRBV11-3 to TRBJ2-7; no clear D gene. Trimming took 3 bases from V and 1 from J, leaving 7 bases between them. Germline lookup yields CDR1 SGHNT and CDR2 YENEEA. This CDR3 has 13 residues.

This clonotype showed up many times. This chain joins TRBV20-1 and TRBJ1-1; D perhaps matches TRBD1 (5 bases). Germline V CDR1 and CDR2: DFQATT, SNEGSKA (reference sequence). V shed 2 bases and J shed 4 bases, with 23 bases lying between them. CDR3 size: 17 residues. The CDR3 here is CSARYLGPGTTGTEAFF. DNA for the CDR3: TGCAGTGCTAGATATTTAGGGCCCGGGACCACCGGCACTGAAGCTTTCTTT.

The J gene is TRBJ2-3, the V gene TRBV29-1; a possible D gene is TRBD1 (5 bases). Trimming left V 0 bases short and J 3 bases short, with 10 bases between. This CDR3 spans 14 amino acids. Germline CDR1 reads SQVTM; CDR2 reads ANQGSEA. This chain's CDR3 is CSVEETGWTDTQYF. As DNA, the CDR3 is TGCAGCGTTGAAGAAACAGGTTGGACAGATACGCAGTATTTT.

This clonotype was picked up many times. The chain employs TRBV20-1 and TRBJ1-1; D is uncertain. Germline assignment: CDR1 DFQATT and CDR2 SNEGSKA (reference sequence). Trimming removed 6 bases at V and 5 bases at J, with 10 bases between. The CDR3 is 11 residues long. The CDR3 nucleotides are TGCAGTGCCCGGGAAGGGACTGAAGCTTTCTTT. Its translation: CSAREGTEAFF.

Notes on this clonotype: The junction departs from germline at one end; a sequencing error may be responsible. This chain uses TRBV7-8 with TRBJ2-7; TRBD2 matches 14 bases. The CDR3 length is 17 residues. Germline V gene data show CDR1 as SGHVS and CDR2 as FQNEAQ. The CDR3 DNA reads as TGTGCCAGCAGCTTAGACGTGACTAGCGGGAGGGGCTACAAGCAGTACTTC. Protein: CASSLDVTSGRGYKQYF. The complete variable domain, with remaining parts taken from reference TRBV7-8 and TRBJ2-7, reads GAGVSQSPRYKVAKRGQDVALRCDPISGHVSLFWYQQALGQGPEFLTYFQNEAQLDKSGLPSDRFFAERPEGSVSTLKIQRTQQEDSAVYLCASSLDVTSGRGYKQYFGPGTRLTVT.

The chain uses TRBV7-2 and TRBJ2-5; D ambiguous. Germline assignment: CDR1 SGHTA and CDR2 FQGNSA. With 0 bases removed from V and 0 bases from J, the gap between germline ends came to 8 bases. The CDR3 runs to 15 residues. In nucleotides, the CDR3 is TGTGCCAGCAGCTTAGCGTTGTCCTACCAAGAGACCCAGTACTTC. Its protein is CASSLALSYQETQYF.

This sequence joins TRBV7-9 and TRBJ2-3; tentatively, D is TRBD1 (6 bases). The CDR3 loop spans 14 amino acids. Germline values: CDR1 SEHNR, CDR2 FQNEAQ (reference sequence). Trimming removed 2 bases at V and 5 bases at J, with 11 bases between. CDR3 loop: CASSLTTGVDTQYF. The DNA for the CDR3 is TGTGCCAGCAGCTTAACGACAGGTGTAGATACGCAGTATTTT.

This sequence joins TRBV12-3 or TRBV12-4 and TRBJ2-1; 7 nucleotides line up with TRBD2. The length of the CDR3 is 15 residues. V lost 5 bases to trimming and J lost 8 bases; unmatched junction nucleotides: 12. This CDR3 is CASSAGLAVSDEQFF. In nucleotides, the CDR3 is TGTGCCAGCAGTGCAGGGCTAGCGGTGAGCGATGAGCAGTTCTTC.

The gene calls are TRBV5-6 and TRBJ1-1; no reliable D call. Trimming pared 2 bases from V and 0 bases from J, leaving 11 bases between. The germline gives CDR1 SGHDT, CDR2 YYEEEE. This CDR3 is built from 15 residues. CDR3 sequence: CASSLFYKLNTEAFF. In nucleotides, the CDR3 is TGTGCCAGCAGCTTATTCTACAAGCTGAACACTGAAGCTTTCTTT. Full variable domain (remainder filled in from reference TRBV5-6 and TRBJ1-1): DAGVTQSPTHLIKTRGQQVTLRCSPKSGHDTVSWYQQALGQGPQFIFQYYEEEERQRGNFPDRFSGHQFPNYSSELNVNALLLGDSALYLCASSLFYKLNTEAFFGQGTRLTVV.

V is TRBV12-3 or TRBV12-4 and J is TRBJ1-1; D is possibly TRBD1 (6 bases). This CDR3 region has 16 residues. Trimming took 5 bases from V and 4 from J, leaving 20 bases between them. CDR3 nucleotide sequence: TGTGCCAGCAGTCATCCGGGGGGCTCCTTTTCCACTGAAGCTTTCTTT. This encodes CASSHPGGSFSTEAFF.